These T cell receptor beta chains were read from a single sample in a study of cytomegalovirus exposure and HLA in healthy donors. Generated by immunoSEQ multiplex PCR, the TCRdb table keeps only in-frame clones and is missing some. The sample shows 180,000 or so clones, roughly 75% of them seen only once. The sequencing input was PBMCs. These receptors were collected from a woman aged 25-40 years in good health and CMV-seronegative. CDR3s include the opening cysteine and the closing phenylalanine or tryptophan. The D gene is left open where the match is weak. Size is omitted from some rows. Given values are once, few, many or a class for expanded clones.

>TRBJ1-2|once|TRBV28|TRBD1
TGTGCCAGCAACGTACAGGGGAACTATGGCTACACCTTC
CASNVQGNYGYTF
>TRBJ2-2|-|TRBV15|-
TGTGCCACCAGCAGAGATCGAGGGCCAGCGGGCGGGGAGCTGTTTTTT
CATSRDRGPAGGELFF
>TRBJ1-6|-|TRBV7-2|TRBD1
TGTGCCAGCAGCTCCACGACCGGGACAGGGCCCTCACCCCTCCACTTT
CASSSTTGTGPSPLHF
>TRBJ2-7|-|TRBV6-6|-
TGTGCCAGCTCCCCAGCGTCCTACGAGCAGTACTTC
CASSPASYEQYF
>TRBJ1-1|-|TRBV15|TRBD1
TGTGCCACCAGCAGAGATATCCAGGGGGCATTAGCTTTCTTT
CATSRDIQGALAFF
>TRBJ2-3|-|TRBV5-1|TRBD2
TGCGCCAGCAGACGGACTAGCGGGGGGCGGACAGATACGCAGTATTTT
CASRRTSGGRTDTQYF
>TRBJ1-4|-|TRBV28|-
TGTGCCAGCACCCTACTACAGGGAGATGAAAAACTGTTTTTT
CASTLLQGDEKLFF
>TRBJ2-3|-|TRBV5-1|-
TGCGCCAGCAGCTTTCTTCCTAGCAGCACAGATACGCAGTATTTT
CASSFLPSSTDTQYF
>TRBJ2-7|-|TRBV9|-
TGTGCCAGCAGCGCGGACACAAAGGTCCCCTACGAGCAGTACTTC
CASSADTKVPYEQYF
>TRBJ1-5|-|TRBV27|TRBD1
TGTGCCAGCTCCCTGAAGGGGGCTCAGCCCCAGCATTTT
CASSLKGAQPQHF
>TRBJ2-1|-|TRBV30|TRBD2
TGTGCCTGGACCGTGAGCGGGATCGACAATGAGCAGTTCTTC
CAWTVSGIDNEQFF
>TRBJ1-1|-|TRBV7-2|TRBD1
TGTGCCAGCAGCTTATTGGGACAGGGAAGAACTGAAGCTTTCTTT
CASSLLGQGRTEAFF
>TRBJ2-1|-|TRBV20-1|-
TGCAGTGCTAGATTTGTGGGGGGGCAGTTCTTC
CSARFVGGQFF
>TRBJ1-2|-|TRBV6-5|-
TGTGCCAGCAGATCCCAATTCGGGGATGGCTACACCTTC
CASRSQFGDGYTF
>TRBJ1-5|-|TRBV27|-
TGTGCCAGCAGTAAGCATCAGCCCCAGCATTTT
CASSKHQPQHF
>TRBJ2-1|-|TRBV9|TRBD2
TGTGCCAGCAGCGGGATAGCGGGGGGGCGGAATGAGCAGTTCTTC
CASSGIAGGRNEQFF
>TRBJ2-5|-|TRBV18|TRBD1
TGTGCCAGCTCAGGCGGGACAGGCGGGACAGAGACCCAGTACTTC
CASSGGTGGTETQYF
>TRBJ1-1|-|TRBV19|-
TGTGCCAGTAGTATGGCAGGTCCTCTCCTGAACACTGAAGCTTTCTTT
CASSMAGPLLNTEAFF
>TRBJ2-3|-|TRBV6-4|TRBD2
TGTGCCAGCAGTGGGACTAGCGGGGGTTTGGATACGCAGTATTTT
CASSGTSGGLDTQYF
>TRBJ2-7|-|TRBV29-1|TRBD2
TGCAGCGTTGTACTAGCGGGGGCTGGCGAGCAGTACTTC
CSVVLAGAGEQYF
>TRBJ2-1|-|TRBV5-4|TRBD1
TGTGCCAGCAGCTTGAACAGGGGACATACTAACAATGAGCAGTTCTTC
CASSLNRGHTNNEQFF
>TRBJ1-2|-|TRBV2|-
TGTGCCAGCAGTGGATTACAGGGTCCCGGCGGCTACACCTTC
CASSGLQGPGGYTF
>TRBJ1-1|-|TRBV9|-
TGTGCCAGCAGCGTAGCTATTGGAGGGACTGAAGCTTTCTTT
CASSVAIGGTEAFF
>TRBJ2-1|-|TRBV14|-
TGTGCCAGCAGCCCACAGGGTAGGGGGGAGCAGTTCTTC
CASSPQGRGEQFF
>TRBJ1-1|-|TRBV11-2|-
TGTGCCAGCAGTTATAACAGGGTTTTATTGGCTGAAGCTTTCTTT
CASSYNRVLLAEAFF
>TRBJ2-3|-|TRBV13|TRBD2
TGTGCCAGCAGCGAACGACTAGCGGGGCTTACCACCCGCACAGATACGCAGTATTTT
CASSERLAGLTTRTDTQYF